The 19 T cell receptor beta chains below all came from one sample that was sequenced in a study of regulatory and conventional T cells in RAG deficiency. Genomic DNA came from blood conventional CD4+ T cells gated CD25-low CD127-high. TCRdb's table, derived via immunoSEQ multiplex PCR, lists solely in-frame clones and lacks some. Here the sample spans about 29,000 clones, about 95% being singletons. These data were also reused for a study on regulatory T cells. That work contributes: Primers: 52 TRBV forward and 13 TRBJ reverse.

Sequenced sample: CD25- CD4+ T cells sorted from blood. The receptors were sampled from a human donor in good health.

The gene calls are TRBV5-1 and TRBJ2-5; D ambiguous. The CDR3 runs 15 residues. The germline V and J ends were trimmed by 4 bases and 4 bases, with 17 bases remaining between them. Germline-derived CDR1 and CDR2 are SGHRS and YFSETQ. CDR3 coding DNA: TGCGCCAGCAGCCCCTTATCGGTCGCCCGAGAGACCCAGTACTTC. Residues: CASSPLSVARETQYF.

The chain combines TRBV5-6 with TRBJ1-1; D might be TRBD1 (5 bases). Germline V lookup: CDR1 SGHDT, CDR2 YYEEEE. There are 15 residues in the CDR3. The germline V and J ends were trimmed by 1 base and 4 bases, with 14 bases remaining between them. CDR3 amino acids: CASSLYSGVGTEAFF. The CDR3 bases are TGTGCCAGCAGCTTGTACTCGGGGGTGGGCACTGAAGCTTTCTTT.

The chain has TRBV2 and TRBJ2-1; 7 positions match TRBD1. In germline, CDR1 is SNHLY, CDR2 FYNNEI. Trimming cost V 4 bases and J 3 bases; bases outside gene matches: 9. This CDR3 is built from 16 residues. The CDR3 DNA follows: TGTGCCAGCAGTGTCATGGGCAGGGGGAGCTACAATGAGCAGTTCTTC. Amino acids: CASSVMGRGSYNEQFF. The full variable domain, in which reference TRBV2 and TRBJ2-1 provide the parts outside the CDR3, is EPEVTQTPSHQVTQMGQEVILRCVPISNHLYFYWYRQILGQKVEFLVSFYNNEISEKSEIFDDQFSVERPDGSNFTLKIRSTKLEDSAMYFCASSVMGRGSYNEQFFGPGTRLTVL.

In its sample, this clone was seen a few times. The J gene is TRBJ2-7, the V gene TRBV10-1; 7 positions agree with TRBD1. This CDR3 region has 13 residues. CDR1 is WNHNN, CDR2 SYGVQD, per germline (reference sequence). The junction had 2 bases not matched to a gene; V was cut back by 3 bases and J by 3 bases. The DNA for the CDR3 is TGCGCCAGCAGTGAAAACAGGGGCTACGAGCAGTACTTC. It encodes CASSENRGYEQYF.

The chain couples TRBV4-1 to TRBJ2-1, with TRBD2 matching 12 bases. V dropped 2 bases and J dropped 7; count of bases not matched to a gene: 6. The length of the CDR3 is 16 residues. The germline V gene has CDR1 MGHRA and CDR2 YSYEKL. The CDR3 loop reads CASSQLQLAGGNEQFF. CDR3 in DNA: TGCGCCAGCAGCCAATTACAGCTAGCGGGGGGGAATGAGCAGTTCTTC.

This chain connects TRBV6-1 to TRBJ2-7; the D gene is possibly TRBD1 (5 bases). The V end was cut by 3 bases, the J end by 7 bases, with 7 bases between. The CDR3 consists of 11 residues. CDR1 is MNHNS, CDR2 SASEGT, per germline. The CDR3 reads CASSDRVEQYF. The CDR3 coding sequence is TGTGCCAGCAGTGACAGGGTGGAGCAGTACTTC.

The chain joins TRBV7-2 to TRBJ2-7, with D possibly being TRBD1 (5 bases). Trimming pared 1 base from V and 2 bases from J, leaving 9 bases between. Germline V gene sequence: CDR1 SGHTA, CDR2 FQGNSA. The CDR3 has 14 residues. Here the CDR3 reads CASSLGGNTYEQYF. CDR3 bases: TGTGCCAGCAGCTTAGGGGGCAATACCTACGAGCAGTACTTC.

V gene TRBV28 combines with J gene TRBJ2-7, with D perhaps TRBD1 (5 bases). V dropped 1 base and J dropped 6 bases, with 13 bases sitting between them. Germline-derived CDR1 and CDR2 are MDHEN and SYDVKM. The CDR3 spans 14 residues. The CDR3 spells CASSLFRVYGEQYF. CDR3 coding DNA: TGTGCCAGCAGTTTATTCAGGGTGTATGGCGAGCAGTACTTC. Filled out from reference TRBV28 and TRBJ2-7, the complete variable domain reads DVKVTQSSRYLVKRTGEKVFLECVQDMDHENMFWYRQDPGLGLRLIYFSYDVKMKEKGDIPEGYSVSREKKERFSLILESASTNQTSMYLCASSLFRVYGEQYFGPGTRLTVT.

The chain has TRBV27 and TRBJ2-2, with D perhaps TRBD1 (5 bases). The CDR3 is 17 residues long. Trimming stripped 0 bases from V and 6 bases from J, with 17 bases between. The germline CDR1 and CDR2 sequences are MNHEY and SMNVEV (reference sequence). Here the CDR3 DNA reads TGTGCCAGCAGTTTATCCCGCACAGGACGAAGGGCCGGGGAGCTGTTTTTT. Protein sequence: CASSLSRTGRRAGELFF.

The table lists this clone with a count of one. V usage is TRBV27 and J usage is TRBJ1-2; no firm D call. The germline gives CDR1 MNHEY, CDR2 SMNVEV (reference sequence). The V and J ends lost 5 bases and 8 bases respectively, with 15 bases between them. This CDR3 is 13 amino acids long. The CDR3: CASSPQTFGGYTF. The CDR3 coding sequence is TGTGCCAGCAGTCCACAGACCTTCGGCGGCTACACCTTC.

The rearrangement joins TRBV5-4 to TRBJ1-1; 8 bases map to TRBD1. The CDR3 totals 12 residues. Unmatched junction bases numbered 6, after V lost 4 bases and J lost 10 bases. CDR1 is SGHNT, CDR2 YYREEE, per germline (reference sequence). The CDR3 region has the DNA TGTGCCAGCAGCCCACAGGGGGAGGGAGCTTTCTTT. The encoded protein is CASSPQGEGAFF.

With regard to this clone: This specimen includes other DNA sequences encoding the same CDR3. The chain links TRBV5-1 to TRBJ1-1; 7 nucleotides align to TRBD1. Germline assignment: CDR1 SGHRS and CDR2 YFSETQ. The CDR3 consists of 15 residues. The V segment lost 0 bases and the J segment 1 base; nucleotides outside the gene matches: 3. CDR3 residues: CASSLAGQENTEAFF. The CDR3 bases are TGCGCCAGCAGCTTGGCCGGACAGGAGAACACTGAAGCTTTCTTT.

The rearrangement uses TRBV19 and TRBJ2-2, with TRBD2 matching over 7 bases. The CDR3 is made up of 15 amino acids. J gave up 1 base and V 3 bases, and 2 bases lay outside the gene matches. CDR1 LNHDA and CDR2 SQIVND come from the germline V gene (reference sequence). This CDR3 reads CASSIGGKNTGELFF. In DNA form, the CDR3 reads TGTGCCAGTAGTATCGGGGGGAAGAACACCGGGGAGCTGTTTTTT.

This rearrangement joins TRBV7-6 to TRBJ1-5; D not certain. Germline-derived CDR1 and CDR2 are SGHVS and FNYEAQ. The CDR3 spans 17 residues. The V end was cut by 0 bases, the J end by 0 bases, with 12 bases between. The CDR3 DNA follows: TGTGCCAGCAGCTTAGCTACTGGTCAATATAGCAATCAGCCCCAGCATTTT. This encodes CASSLATGQYSNQPQHF.

The CDR3 DNA is TGTGCCAGCAGTGACAGGGGTAGGGGCGATGAAAAACTGTTTTTT. It yields the protein CASSDRGRGDEKLFF. The J gene is TRBJ1-4, the V gene TRBV27; 8 bases are a match to TRBD1. The germline CDR1 and CDR2 sequences are MNHEY and SMNVEV (reference sequence). With V trimmed by 5 bases and J by 6 bases, 8 bases remained unmatched. The CDR3 runs 15 residues.

The chain carries TRBV2 and TRBJ2-7, with 13 bases fitting TRBD2. Germline V gene data show CDR1 as SNHLY and CDR2 as FYNNEI. The junction had 8 bases not matched to a gene; V was cut back by 5 bases and J by 4 bases. This CDR3 comprises 16 residues. The CDR3 reads CASSRLAGGLTYEQYF. DNA for the CDR3: TGTGCCAGCAGTAGACTAGCGGGGGGCCTAACGTACGAGCAGTACTTC. The full variable domain, in which reference TRBV2 and TRBJ2-7 provide the parts outside the CDR3, is EPEVTQTPSHQVTQMGQEVILRCVPISNHLYFYWYRQILGQKVEFLVSFYNNEISEKSEIFDDQFSVERPDGSNFTLKIRSTKLEDSAMYFCASSRLAGGLTYEQYFGPGTRLTVT.

The CDR3 spells CASSQDIRARGGMNTGELFF. The CDR3 nucleotides read TGCGCCAGCAGCCAAGATATTCGGGCCAGAGGGGGAATGAACACCGGGGAGCTGTTTTTT. The chain is built from TRBV4-1 and TRBJ2-2; TRBD1 is a possible D gene (6 bases). Trimming removed 0 bases at V and 1 base at J, with 21 bases between. The germline V gene has CDR1 MGHRA and CDR2 YSYEKL. The CDR3 is made up of 20 amino acids.

The V and J genes are TRBV11-3 and TRBJ2-5; TRBD1 matches 8 bases. J was trimmed by 1 base and V by 5 bases; bases with no gene match: 6. The CDR3 totals 15 residues. Germline assignment: CDR1 SGHNT and CDR2 YENEEA. The CDR3 sequence is CASSQLTGGQETQYF. CDR3 nucleotide sequence: TGTGCCAGCAGCCAGCTAACAGGGGGCCAAGAGACCCAGTACTTC.

The rearrangement uses TRBV20-1 and TRBJ1-2; weak D call: TRBD1 (6 bases). Germline V gene sequence: CDR1 DFQATT, CDR2 SNEGSKA (reference sequence). V dropped 3 bases and J dropped 6 bases, with 8 bases sitting between them. The CDR3 is 11 residues long. The CDR3 region has the DNA TGCAGTGCTAGTGGGGGCCATGGCTACACCTTC. It translates to CSASGGHGYTF.